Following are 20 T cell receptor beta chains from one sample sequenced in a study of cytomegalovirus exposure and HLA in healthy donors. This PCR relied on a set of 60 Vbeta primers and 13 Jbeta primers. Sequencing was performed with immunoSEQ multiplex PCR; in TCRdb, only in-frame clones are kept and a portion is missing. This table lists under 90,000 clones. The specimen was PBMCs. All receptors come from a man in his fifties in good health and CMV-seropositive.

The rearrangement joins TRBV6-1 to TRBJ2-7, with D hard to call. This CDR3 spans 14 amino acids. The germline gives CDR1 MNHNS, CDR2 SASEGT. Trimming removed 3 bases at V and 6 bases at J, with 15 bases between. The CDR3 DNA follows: TGTGCCAGCAGTGATATACTACAAGAGGTCGAGCAGTACTTC. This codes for CASSDILQEVEQYF.

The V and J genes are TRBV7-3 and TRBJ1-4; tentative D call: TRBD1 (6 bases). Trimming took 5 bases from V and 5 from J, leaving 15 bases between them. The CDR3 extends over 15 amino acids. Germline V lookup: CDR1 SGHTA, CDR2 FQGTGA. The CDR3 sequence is CASSPGTIQNEKLFF. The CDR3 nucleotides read TGTGCCAGCAGCCCCGGGACAATTCAAAATGAAAAACTGTTTTTT. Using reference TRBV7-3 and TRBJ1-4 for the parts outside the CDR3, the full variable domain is GAGVSQTPSNKVTEKGKYVELRCDPISGHTALYWYRQSLGQGPEFLIYFQGTGAADDSGLPNDRFFAVRPEGSVSTLKIQRTERGDSAVYLCASSPGTIQNEKLFFGSGTQLSVL.

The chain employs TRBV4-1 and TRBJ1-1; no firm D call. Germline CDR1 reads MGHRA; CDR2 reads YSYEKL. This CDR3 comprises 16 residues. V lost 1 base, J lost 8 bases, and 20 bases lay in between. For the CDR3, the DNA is TGCGCCAGCAGCCAAGTTGGTAACCTGCTAAAACGAGAAGCTTTCTTT. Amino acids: CASSQVGNLLKREAFF.

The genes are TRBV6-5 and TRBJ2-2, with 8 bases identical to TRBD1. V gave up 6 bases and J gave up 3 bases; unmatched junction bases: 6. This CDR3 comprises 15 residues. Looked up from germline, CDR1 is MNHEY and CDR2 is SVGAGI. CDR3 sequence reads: CASRSRQGYTGELFF. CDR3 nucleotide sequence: TGTGCCAGCAGATCTAGACAGGGGTACACCGGGGAGCTGTTTTTT.

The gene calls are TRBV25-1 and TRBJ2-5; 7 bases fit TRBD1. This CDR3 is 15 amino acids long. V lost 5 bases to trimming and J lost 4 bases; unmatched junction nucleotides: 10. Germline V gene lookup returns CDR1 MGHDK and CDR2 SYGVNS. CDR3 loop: CASSYPGGGGETQYF. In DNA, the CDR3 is TGTGCCAGCAGTTACCCAGGGGGTGGGGGAGAGACCCAGTACTTC.

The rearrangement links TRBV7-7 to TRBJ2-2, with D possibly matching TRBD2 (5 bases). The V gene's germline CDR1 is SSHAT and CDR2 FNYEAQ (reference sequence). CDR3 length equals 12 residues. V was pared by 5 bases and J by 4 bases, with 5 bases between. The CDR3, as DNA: TGTGCCAGCAGCGCGGGCACCGGGGAGCTGTTTTTT. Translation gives CASSAGTGELFF.

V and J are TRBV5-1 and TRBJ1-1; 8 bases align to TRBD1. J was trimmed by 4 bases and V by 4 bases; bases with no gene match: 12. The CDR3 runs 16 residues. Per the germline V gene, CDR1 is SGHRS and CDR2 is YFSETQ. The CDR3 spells CASSPGQGGPGTEAFF. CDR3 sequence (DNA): TGCGCCAGCAGCCCAGGACAGGGAGGGCCGGGCACTGAAGCTTTCTTT.

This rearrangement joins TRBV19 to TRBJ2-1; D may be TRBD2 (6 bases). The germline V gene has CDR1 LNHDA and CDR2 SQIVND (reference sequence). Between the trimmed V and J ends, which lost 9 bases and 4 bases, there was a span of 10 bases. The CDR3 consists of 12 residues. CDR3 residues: CASRGKYNEQFF. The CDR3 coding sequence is TGTGCCAGCCGGGGGAAGTACAATGAGCAGTTCTTC.

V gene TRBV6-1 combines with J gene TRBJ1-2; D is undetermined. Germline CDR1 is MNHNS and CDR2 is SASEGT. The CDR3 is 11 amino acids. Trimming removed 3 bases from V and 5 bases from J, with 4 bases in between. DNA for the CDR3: TGTGCCAGCAGTGATCCTTATGGCTACACCTTC. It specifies CASSDPYGYTF.

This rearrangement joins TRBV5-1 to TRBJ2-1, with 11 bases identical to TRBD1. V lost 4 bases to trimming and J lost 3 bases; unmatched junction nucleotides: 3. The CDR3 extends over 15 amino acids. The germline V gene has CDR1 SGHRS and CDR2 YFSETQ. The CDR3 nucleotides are TGCGCCAGCAGCCCCGGGACAGGGGGCTACAATGAGCAGTTCTTC. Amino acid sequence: CASSPGTGGYNEQFF.

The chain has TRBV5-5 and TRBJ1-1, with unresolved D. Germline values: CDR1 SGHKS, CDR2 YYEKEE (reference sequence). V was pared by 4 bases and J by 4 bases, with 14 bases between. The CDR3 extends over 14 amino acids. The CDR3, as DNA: TGTGCCAGCAGCCTTATTAAGGCGGGCACTGAAGCTTTCTTT. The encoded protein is CASSLIKAGTEAFF.

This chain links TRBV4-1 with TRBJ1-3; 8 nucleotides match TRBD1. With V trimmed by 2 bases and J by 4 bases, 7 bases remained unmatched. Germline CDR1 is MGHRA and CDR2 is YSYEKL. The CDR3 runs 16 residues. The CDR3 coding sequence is TGCGCCAGCAGCCAACCGACAGGGGTTTTGGGAAACACCATATATTTT. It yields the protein CASSQPTGVLGNTIYF.

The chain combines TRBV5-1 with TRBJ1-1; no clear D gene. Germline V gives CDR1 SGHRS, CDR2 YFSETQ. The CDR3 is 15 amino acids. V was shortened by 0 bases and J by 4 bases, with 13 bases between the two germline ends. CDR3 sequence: CASSLGVGWITEAFF. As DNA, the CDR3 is TGCGCCAGCAGCTTGGGGGTCGGGTGGATCACTGAAGCTTTCTTT.

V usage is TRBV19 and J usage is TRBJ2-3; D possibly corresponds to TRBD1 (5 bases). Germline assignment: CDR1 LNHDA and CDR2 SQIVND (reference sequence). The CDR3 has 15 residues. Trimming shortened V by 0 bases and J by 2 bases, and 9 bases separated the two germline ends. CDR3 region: CASSIDTGFTDTQYF. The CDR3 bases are TGTGCCAGTAGTATAGATACAGGTTTCACAGATACGCAGTATTTT.

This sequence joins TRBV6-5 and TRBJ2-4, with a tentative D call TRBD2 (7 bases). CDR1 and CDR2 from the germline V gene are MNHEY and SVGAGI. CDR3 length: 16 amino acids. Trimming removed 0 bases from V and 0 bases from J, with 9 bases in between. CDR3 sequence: CASSYSGGLAKNIQYF. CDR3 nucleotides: TGTGCCAGCAGTTACTCGGGGGGGCTAGCCAAAAACATTCAGTACTTC.

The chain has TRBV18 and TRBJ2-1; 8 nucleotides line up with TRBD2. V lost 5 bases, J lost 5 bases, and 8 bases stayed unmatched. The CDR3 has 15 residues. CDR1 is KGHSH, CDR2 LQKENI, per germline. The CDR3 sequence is CASSKERGSHNEQFF. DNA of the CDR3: TGTGCCAGCTCAAAAGAGCGGGGGTCTCACAATGAGCAGTTCTTC.

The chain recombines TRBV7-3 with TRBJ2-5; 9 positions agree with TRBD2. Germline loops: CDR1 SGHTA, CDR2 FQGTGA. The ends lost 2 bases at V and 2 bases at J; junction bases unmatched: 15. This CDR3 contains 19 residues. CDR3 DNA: TGTGCCAGCAGCTTAGGGAGGGGTAGCGGGGGCCGCCAGCAAGAGACCCAGTACTTC. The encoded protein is CASSLGRGSGGRQQETQYF.

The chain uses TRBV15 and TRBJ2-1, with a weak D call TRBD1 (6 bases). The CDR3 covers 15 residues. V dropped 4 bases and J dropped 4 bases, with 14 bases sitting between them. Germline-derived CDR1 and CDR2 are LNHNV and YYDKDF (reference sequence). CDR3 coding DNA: TGTGCCACCAGCACCATCGGAAGGGGGTACAATGAGCAGTTCTTC. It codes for CATSTIGRGYNEQFF.

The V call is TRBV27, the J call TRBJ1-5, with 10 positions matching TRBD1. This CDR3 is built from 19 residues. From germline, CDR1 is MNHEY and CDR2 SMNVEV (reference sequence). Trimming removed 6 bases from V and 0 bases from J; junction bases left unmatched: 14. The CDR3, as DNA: TGTGCCAGCAGGAGTCTAGGGGACAGGGGTCTTTATAGCAATCAGCCCCAGCATTTT. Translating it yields CASRSLGDRGLYSNQPQHF.

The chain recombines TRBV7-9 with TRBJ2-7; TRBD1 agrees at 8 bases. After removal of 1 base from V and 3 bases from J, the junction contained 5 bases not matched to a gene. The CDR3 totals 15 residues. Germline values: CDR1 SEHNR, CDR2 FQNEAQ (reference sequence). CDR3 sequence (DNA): TGTGCCAGCAGCTTAGTGGGGACAGGAGACTACGAGCAGTACGTC. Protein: CASSLVGTGDYEQYV.